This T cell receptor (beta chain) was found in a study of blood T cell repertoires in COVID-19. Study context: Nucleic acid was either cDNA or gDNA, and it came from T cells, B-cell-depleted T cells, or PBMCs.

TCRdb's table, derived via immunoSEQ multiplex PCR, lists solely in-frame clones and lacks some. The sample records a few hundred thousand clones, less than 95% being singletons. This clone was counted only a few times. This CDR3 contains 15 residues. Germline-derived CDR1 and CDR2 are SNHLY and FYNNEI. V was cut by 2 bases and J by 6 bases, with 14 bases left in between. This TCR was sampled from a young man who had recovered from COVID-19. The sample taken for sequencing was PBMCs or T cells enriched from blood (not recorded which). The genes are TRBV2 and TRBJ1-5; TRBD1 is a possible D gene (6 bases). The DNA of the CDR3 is TGTGCCAGCAGTGAACACTCAGGGGTTGGTCAGCCCCAGCATTTT. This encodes CASSEHSGVGQPQHF.